The 17 T cell receptor beta chains reported below all come from one sample, sequenced in a study of CD8 T cells in Susac syndrome. RNA totalling about 0.45 to 1 ug underwent reverse transcription with random hexamers. In TCRdb, the immunoSEQ multiplex PCR reads were re-called with MiXCR into one record per CDR3 protein. The sample lists around 200,000 distinct CDR3 sequences; about 90% were seen once. The sequencing sample was made of CD8+ T cells from PBMCs. The receptor set was obtained from a human donor with multiple sclerosis.

This sequence joins TRBV9 and TRBJ2-2; D gene ambiguous. Germline assignment: CDR1 SGDLS and CDR2 YYNGEE. V lost 0 bases and J lost 8, with 8 bases in between. CDR3 length: 13 amino acids. CDR3 in DNA: TGTGCCAGCAGCGTAGCCCGCCTAGGGGAGCTGTTTTTT. Protein sequence: CASSVARLGELFF.

This clonotype has just a few counts. The chain recombines TRBV11-2 with TRBJ2-7, with 7 nucleotides matching TRBD1. This CDR3 comprises 15 residues. V shed 4 bases, J shed 3 bases, and the junction held 9 bases outside the gene matches. Germline CDR1 SGHAT, CDR2 FQNNGV. CDR3 bases: TGTGCCAGCAGCTCAACGTGGACAGGCTTCTACGAGCAGTACTTC. As protein: CASSSTWTGFYEQYF.

This clonotype showed up just once. The rearrangement joins TRBV7-9 to TRBJ2-2; D call uncertain. Germline CDR1 is SEHNR and CDR2 is FQNEAQ (reference sequence). The CDR3 runs to 12 residues. V dropped 4 bases and J dropped 4 bases, with 4 bases sitting between them. This CDR3 is CASSSPTGELFF. The CDR3 DNA sequence: TGTGCCAGCAGCTCCCCCACCGGGGAGCTGTTTTTT.

This chain joins TRBV6-5 and TRBJ1-3; D remains ambiguous. V gave up 5 bases and J gave up 8 bases, with 19 bases separating them. There are 15 residues in the CDR3. Germline values: CDR1 MNHEY, CDR2 SVGAGI. This CDR3 reads CASSHHFGLGDTIYF. In nucleotides, the CDR3 is TGTGCCAGCAGTCACCACTTCGGACTCGGGGACACCATATATTTT.

This chain connects TRBV7-6 to TRBJ2-1; 10 positions match TRBD1. J was trimmed by 7 bases and V by 5 bases; bases with no gene match: 5. The CDR3 runs 14 residues. In germline, CDR1 is SGHVS, CDR2 FNYEAQ. CDR3 amino acids: CASSPTGGLNEQFF. In nucleotides, the CDR3 is TGTGCCAGCAGCCCGACAGGGGGCTTGAATGAGCAGTTCTTC.

This clonotype was found a few times. This chain uses TRBV11-2 with TRBJ2-3, with 12 bases identical to TRBD2. Losses at the gene ends were 7 bases for V and 4 bases for J; bases not matched to a gene: 3. Germline lookup yields CDR1 SGHAT and CDR2 FQNNGV. This CDR3 has 14 amino acids. CDR3 loop: CASTTSGGSDTQYF. As DNA, the CDR3 is TGTGCCAGCACGACTAGCGGGGGTTCAGATACGCAGTATTTT.

The chain has TRBV5-6 and TRBJ2-5, with D unclear. CDR1 is SGHDT, CDR2 YYEEEE, per germline. The CDR3 is 13 amino acids. V dropped 0 bases and J dropped 2 bases, with 5 bases sitting between them. The CDR3 DNA follows: TGTGCCAGCAGCTTGGACTTACAAGAGACCCAGTACTTC. Translation: CASSLDLQETQYF.

The V and J genes are TRBV29-1 and TRBJ1-5; weak D call: TRBD1 (5 bases). The CDR3 runs to 15 residues. Per the germline V gene, CDR1 is SQVTM and CDR2 is ANQGSEA. V was clipped by 6 bases and J by 0 bases, with 15 bases between them. The CDR3 reads CSVGGGPNSNQPQHF. The CDR3 DNA reads TGCAGCGTCGGGGGGGGACCCAATAGCAATCAGCCCCAGCATTTT.

V and J are TRBV7-6 and TRBJ2-7, with D possibly TRBD2 on 5 matching bases. Trimming removed 0 bases at V and 3 bases at J, with 9 bases between. Germline lookup yields CDR1 SGHVS and CDR2 FNYEAQ. This CDR3 comprises 14 residues. The CDR3 reads CASSLALGNYEQYF. For the CDR3, the DNA is TGTGCCAGCAGCTTAGCACTAGGGAACTACGAGCAGTACTTC. Filled out from reference TRBV7-6 and TRBJ2-7, the complete variable domain reads GAGVSQSPRYKVTKRGQDVALRCDPISGHVSLYWYRQALGQGPEFLTYFNYEAQQDKSGLPNDRFSAERPEGSISTLTIQRTEQRDSAMYRCASSLALGNYEQYFGPGTRLTVT.

The chain has TRBV5-4 and TRBJ1-2; unclear D gene. Trimming took 2 bases from V and 3 from J, leaving 17 bases between them. The CDR3 runs to 16 residues. CDR1 is SGHNT, CDR2 YYREEE, per germline (reference sequence). DNA of the CDR3: TGTGCCAGCAGCTTTAGGCGCCTACGGGAGGACTATGGCTACACCTTC. Protein product: CASSFRRLREDYGYTF.

Here the CDR3 DNA reads TGTGCCAGCAGCCCCCCTCGCACGGAGCAGTTCTTC. Translated, it gives CASSPPRTEQFF. The V gene is TRBV9, the J gene TRBJ2-1, with D uncertain. The length of the CDR3 is 12 residues. The ends were cut back, 4 bases at V and 10 bases at J, with 12 bases in the middle. Germline CDR1 and CDR2: SGDLS and YYNGEE.

Of note for this clonotype: Possible read error: a much larger clone is one base away. The chain joins TRBV7-9 to TRBJ1-1; 8 bases agree with TRBD1. The germline CDR1 and CDR2 sequences are SEHNR and FQNEAQ (reference sequence). V shed 1 base and J 4 bases; nucleotides not matched to a gene: 2. The CDR3 contains 14 residues. CDR3 amino acids: CASSLGQGSTEAFF. The CDR3 region has the DNA TGTGCCAGCAGCTTAGGACAGGGGAGCACTGAAGCTTTCTTT.

This chain joins TRBV19 and TRBJ1-1; weak D call: TRBD1 (6 bases). CDR3 length: 12 residues. CDR1 and CDR2 from the germline V gene are LNHDA and SQIVND (reference sequence). Trimming pared 5 bases from V and 6 bases from J, leaving 10 bases between. DNA of the CDR3: TGTGCCAGTAGTCAGGGACAATCTGAAGCTTTCTTT. It yields the protein CASSQGQSEAFF.

J is TRBJ2-1 and V is TRBV5-1; TRBD1 matches at 9 bases. The germline gives CDR1 SGHRS, CDR2 YFSETQ. There are 16 residues in the CDR3. V was clipped by 4 bases and J by 2 bases; unmatched bases: 7. The CDR3 DNA is TGCGCCAGCAGCCCAGGGGGACAGGGTACCTACAATGAGCAGTTCTTC. It translates to CASSPGGQGTYNEQFF.

V gene TRBV28 combines with J gene TRBJ2-1, with 8 bases lining up with TRBD1. Germline-derived CDR1 and CDR2 are MDHEN and SYDVKM. J was trimmed by 0 bases and V by 3 bases; bases with no gene match: 4. This CDR3 has 16 residues. CDR3 in DNA: TGTGCCAGCAGTTTGGGGGACAGGAGCTCCTACAATGAGCAGTTCTTC. This codes for CASSLGDRSSYNEQFF.

In this sample, this clonotype turned up once. This sequence joins TRBV12-3 or TRBV12-4 and TRBJ2-1, with 11 bases identical to TRBD2. V dropped 3 bases and J dropped 1; count of bases not matched to a gene: 2. The length of the CDR3 is 16 residues. The CDR3 nucleotides are TGTGCCAGCAGTTTTGGGACTAGCGGATCCTACAATGAGCAGTTCTTC. Encoded protein: CASSFGTSGSYNEQFF.

The gene calls are TRBV6-5 and TRBJ2-3; the match to TRBD2 covers 8 bases. Germline CDR1 MNHEY, CDR2 SVGAGI. The J segment lost 2 bases and the V segment lost 0 bases, leaving 7 bases of the junction unmatched. The CDR3 sequence is 17 residues long. As DNA, the CDR3 is TGTGCCAGCAGTTACTCGAGAACTAGCGGTTACACAGATACGCAGTATTTT. This sequence encodes CASSYSRTSGYTDTQYF.